Listed below are T cell receptor beta chains from one sample, sequenced in a study of T cell responses to AZD1222 COVID-19 vaccine. TCRdb's copy holds only in-frame clones and misses some; the assay was immunoSEQ multiplex PCR. The sample holds some 150,000 clones, 90% seen once. Here the sequenced sample was peripheral blood, taken on day 0 of AZD1222 vaccination. All receptors derive from an adult in good health. Both conserved end residues are part of each CDR3. A D gene is named only where the DNA matches it firmly. Size values are once, few and many counts, or a class for expanded clones, and some rows have none.

J,D,size,V,CDR3,DNA
TRBJ1-1,-,-,TRBV14,CASSHYGSEAFF,TGTGCCAGCAGCCACTATGGTTCTGAAGCTTTCTTT
TRBJ2-3,-,-,TRBV24-1,CAPLPALEPTDTQYF,TGTGCCCCCCTCCCTGCTTTAGAGCCCACAGATACGCAGTATTTT
TRBJ1-6,TRBD1,-,TRBV7-3,CASSLGQGGNSPLHF,TGTGCCAGCAGCTTAGGACAGGGCGGGAACTCACCCCTCCACTTT
TRBJ1-6,-,-,TRBV15,CATSRDPTAILNSPLHF,TGTGCCACCAGCAGAGATCCTACAGCAATCCTGAATTCACCCCTCCACTTT
TRBJ2-3,TRBD2,-,TRBV7-8,CASSATSGSRTDTQYF,TGTGCCAGCAGCGCAACTAGCGGGAGCCGCACAGATACGCAGTATTTT
TRBJ1-4,TRBD1,-,TRBV4-1,CASSPTGTGSANEKLFF,TGCGCCAGCAGCCCTACCGGGACAGGTAGCGCGAATGAAAAACTGTTTTTT
TRBJ1-1,-,-,TRBV9,CASSGGMNTEAFF,TGTGCCAGCAGCGGCGGGATGAACACTGAAGCTTTCTTT
TRBJ1-4,-,-,TRBV6-5,CASSYSGRDQKLFF,TGTGCCAGCAGTTACTCGGGAAGGGATCAAAAACTGTTTTTT
TRBJ2-3,-,-,TRBV29-1,CSVATGTDTQYF,TGCAGCGTTGCGACTGGCACAGATACGCAGTATTTT
TRBJ1-1,-,-,TRBV30,CAWGRTEAFF,TGTGCCTGGGGGAGGACTGAAGCTTTCTTT
TRBJ2-3,TRBD1,-,TRBV10-2,CASSHGQGTDTQYF,TGCGCCAGCAGTCATGGACAGGGCACAGATACGCAGTATTTT
TRBJ2-7,TRBD2,-,TRBV24-1,CATSGGRTSGSLGEEQYF,TGTGCCACCAGTGGTGGGAGGACTAGCGGGAGTCTCGGGGAAGAGCAGTACTTC
TRBJ1-4,-,-,TRBV12-3/TRBV12-4,CAVGVGWGKLFF,TGTGCCGTAGGGGTGGGGTGGGGAAAACTGTTTTTT
TRBJ2-5,-,-,TRBV19,CASKPHPYQETQYF,TGTGCCAGTAAACCACACCCGTACCAAGAGACCCAGTACTTC
TRBJ1-5,-,-,TRBV5-1,CASSLGSDSNQPQHF,TGCGCCAGCAGCTTGGGGTCGGATAGCAATCAGCCCCAGCATTTT
TRBJ1-3,-,few,TRBV15,CATSPRAPGNTIYF,TGTGCCACCAGCCCAAGGGCACCTGGAAACACCATATATTTT